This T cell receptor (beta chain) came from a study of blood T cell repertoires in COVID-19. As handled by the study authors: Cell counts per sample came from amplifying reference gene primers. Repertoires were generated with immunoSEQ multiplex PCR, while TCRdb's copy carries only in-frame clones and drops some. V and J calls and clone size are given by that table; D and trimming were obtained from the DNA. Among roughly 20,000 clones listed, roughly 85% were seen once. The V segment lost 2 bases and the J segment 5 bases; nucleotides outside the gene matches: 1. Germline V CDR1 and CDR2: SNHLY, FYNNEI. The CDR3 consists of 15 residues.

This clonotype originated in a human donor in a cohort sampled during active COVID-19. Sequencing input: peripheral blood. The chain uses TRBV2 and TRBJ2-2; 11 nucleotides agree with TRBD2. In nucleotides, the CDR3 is TGTGCCAGCAGTGAACTAGCGGGGGGAACCGGGGAGCTGTTTTTT. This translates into CASSELAGGTGELFF.